Sequencing of this TCR beta chain was carried out in a study of blood T cell repertoires in COVID-19. Study-level information: The United States, Italy and Spain provided the acute and convalescent COVID-19 samples. The analysed material was cDNA or gDNA that came from T cells, B-cell-depleted T cells, or PBMCs.

The CDR3 extends over 13 amino acids. The V and J ends lost 4 bases and 11 bases respectively, with 17 bases between them. The germline gives CDR1 LGHDT, CDR2 YNNKEL (reference sequence). As handled by the study authors: Estimated nucleated cell counts came from reference gene primer amplification. Sequenced by immunoSEQ multiplex PCR; TCRdb stores in-frame clones only, minus some. The D gene and trimming were derived from the DNA, and the V and J assignments and clone size from that table. The table records approximately 290,000 clones, around 89% of them present only once. This clonotype was obtained from a man aged 25-45 years with acute or convalescent COVID-19. The V gene is TRBV3-1 (or the pseudogene TRBV3-2), the J gene TRBJ1-2, with D perhaps matching TRBD1 (5 bases). The sequenced sample consisted of peripheral blood. The CDR3 sequence: CASSLDSPWPYTF. CDR3 in DNA: TGTGCCAGCAGCCTCGACAGCCCTTGGCCTTACACCTTC.